These T cell receptor beta chains were read from a single sample in a study of cytomegalovirus exposure and HLA in healthy donors. The table came from immunoSEQ multiplex PCR; TCRdb's copy has only in-frame clones and leaves some out. This table has about 220,000 clones, just over 90% appearing once. The sequenced material came from PBMCs. These receptors were taken from a woman between 18 and 30 years old in good health and CMV-seronegative. Both conserved end residues are part of each CDR3. Each record gives: V gene, CDR3 protein.

>TRBV5-1
CASSSDNQGGHEQYF
>TRBV5-1
CASSLLAGGNTGELFF
>TRBV30
CAWSGGDRVTDTQYF
>TRBV10-2
CASSVIPGVVNYGYTF
>TRBV7-8
CASSYLGGITEAFF
>TRBV9
CASSPIGTGGADTEAFF
>TRBV9
CASSVGRGIGETQYF
>TRBV27
CASSLYQGRNTEAFF
>TRBV7-9
CASSHRDTEETQYF
>TRBV7-8
CASSATGTSYTF
>TRBV28
CASREQGPGANVLTF
>TRBV7-6
CASSLEGGVGAFF
>TRBV19
CASAFGQASYEQYF
>TRBV5-6
CASSFGTSGPHEQFF
>TRBV6-5
CASSLGQLPGYTF
>TRBV11-2
CASSLESSGVRNTGELFF
>TRBV9
CASGRLAVDNEQFF
>TRBV27
CASSPGTGNTQYF
>TRBV5-1
CASSLTGTGVEKLFF
>TRBV7-2
CASSAGEGRYSNQPQHF
>TRBV6-1
CAGEEVINTEAFF
>TRBV2
CATKWGATNEKLFF
>TRBV19
CASESPDRGSGNTIYF
>TRBV19
CASSQQAGGEQPQHF
>TRBV5-5
CASSPGTPPGELFF
>TRBV6-5
CASSYTGVNTEAFF
>TRBV9
CASSAAASSTDTQYF
>TRBV11-3
CASSLGRNSYEQYF
>TRBV9
CASSFPGLENIQYF
>TRBV29-1
CSVMEFGAFGQFF
>TRBV7-7
CASSLGTGNYEQYF
>TRBV15
CATSLGQVGAYEQYF
>TRBV10-3
CAIRDRGETQYF
>TRBV11-2
CASSWRGTGEGEQYF
>TRBV5-1
CASSLVGTGTTEAFF
>TRBV29-1
CSALTGGRDYGYTF
>TRBV4-1
CASSQPGLAGGPGGTDTQYF
>TRBV7-8
CASSLRVPPNTGELFF
>TRBV9
CASSAVLAGDFYNEQFF
>TRBV5-1
CASSRDRDYGYTF
>TRBV6-4
CASRVREDTEAFF
>TRBV28
CASNEQSLSGNTIYF
>TRBV30
CAWSPEGGQPQHF
>TRBV18
CASSPAASSYEQYF
>TRBV29-1
CSVEPAVRTDTQYF
>TRBV4-1
CASSQDWTAPNTDTQYF
>TRBV5-6
CASSLAFWTGSTDTQYF
>TRBV2
CASIGDEKLFF
>TRBV2
CASSGDAGASDTQYF
>TRBV5-1
CASSLGQSAYGYTF
>TRBV11-2
CASSSIALAEYEQYF
>TRBV11-2
CASSLRGTVYGYTF